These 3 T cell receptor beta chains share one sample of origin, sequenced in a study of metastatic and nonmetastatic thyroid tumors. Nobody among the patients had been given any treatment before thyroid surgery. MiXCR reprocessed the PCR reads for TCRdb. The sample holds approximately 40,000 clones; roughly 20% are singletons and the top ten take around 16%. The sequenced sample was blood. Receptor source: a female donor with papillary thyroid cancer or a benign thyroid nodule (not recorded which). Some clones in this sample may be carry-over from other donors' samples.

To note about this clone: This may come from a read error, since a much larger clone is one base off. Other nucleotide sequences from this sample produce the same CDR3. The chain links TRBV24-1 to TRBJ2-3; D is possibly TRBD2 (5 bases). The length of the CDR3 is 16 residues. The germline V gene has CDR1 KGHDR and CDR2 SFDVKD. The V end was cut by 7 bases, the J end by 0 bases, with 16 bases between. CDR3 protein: CATRGRSGDSTDTQYF. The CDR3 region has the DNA TGTGCCACCAGGGGTCGGAGCGGAGACAGCACAGATACGCAGTATTTT.

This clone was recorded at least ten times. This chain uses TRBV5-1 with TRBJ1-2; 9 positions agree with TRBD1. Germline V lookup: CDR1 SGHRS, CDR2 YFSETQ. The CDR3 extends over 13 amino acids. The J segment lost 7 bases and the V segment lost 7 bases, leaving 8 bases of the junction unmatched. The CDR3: CASQTGGGGGYTF. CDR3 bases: TGCGCCAGCCAGACAGGGGGAGGAGGTGGCTACACCTTC.

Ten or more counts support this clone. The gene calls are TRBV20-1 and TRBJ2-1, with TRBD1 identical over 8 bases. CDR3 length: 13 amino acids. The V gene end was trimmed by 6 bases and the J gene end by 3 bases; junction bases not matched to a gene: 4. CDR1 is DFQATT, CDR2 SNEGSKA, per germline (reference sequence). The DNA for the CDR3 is TGCAGTGCGTGGGACAGGAACTACAATGAGCAGTTCTTC. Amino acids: CSAWDRNYNEQFF.